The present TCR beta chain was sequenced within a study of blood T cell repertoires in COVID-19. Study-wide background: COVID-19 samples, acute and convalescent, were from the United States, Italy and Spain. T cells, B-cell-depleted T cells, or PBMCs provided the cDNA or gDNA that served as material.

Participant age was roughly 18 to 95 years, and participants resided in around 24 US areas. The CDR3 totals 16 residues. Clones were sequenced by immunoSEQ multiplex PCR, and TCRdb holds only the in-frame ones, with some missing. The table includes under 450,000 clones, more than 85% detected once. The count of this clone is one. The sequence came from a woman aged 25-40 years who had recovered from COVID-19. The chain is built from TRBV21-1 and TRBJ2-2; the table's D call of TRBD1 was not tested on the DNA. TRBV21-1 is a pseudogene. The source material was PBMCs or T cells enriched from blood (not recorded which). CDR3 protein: CATLRRGLTNTGELFF. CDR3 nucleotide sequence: TGTGCCACCCTACGCAGGGGCCTTACGAACACCGGGGAGCTGTTTTTT.